The sequence of this TCR beta chain was determined in a study of blood T cells in healthy people across ages. About the study: Every two T cells gave about one barcoded beta molecule via template switching.

The authors ran a second PCR of about 7 to 12 cycles using a sample-barcoded 5' primer and a J-beta primer mix. There were at least 2.5 million CDR3-containing paired-end reads obtained from each sample. TCRdb fed the 5' RACE reads into MiXCR, producing one record per CDR3 protein. This sample has about 1.1 million distinct CDR3 sequences; 35% to 40% occur once, and the top ten carry about an eighth. Overall study results and limits: In these data, TCR beta diversity tracked strongly with naive T cell percentage. Observed TCR beta diversity per million T cells went down as age went up. This fall followed a roughly linear course with age.

The CDR3 has 17 residues. Trimming cost V 8 bases and J 0 bases, with 22 bases left between them. Germline lookup yields CDR1 MNHEY and CDR2 SVGEGT. Comments on this clonotype: The antigen is not known.

The sequence came from a man between 18 and 35 years old in good health. What was sequenced was blood. This sequence joins TRBV6-2 or TRBV6-3 and TRBJ1-2; D uncertain. CDR3 residues: CASQLPGGVKANYGYTF. In DNA form, the CDR3 reads TGTGCCAGCCAGCTTCCGGGCGGAGTCAAAGCTAACTATGGCTACACCTTC.